These T cell receptor beta chains were read from a single sample in a study of T-cell memory formation after mild COVID-19. Each CDR3 protein is one row after TCRdb ran MiXCR on the 5' RACE reads. Here the sample spans 450,000 to 700,000 distinct CDR3 sequences, more than 15% being singletons. Input material: PBMCs or a T cell subset sorted from them (not recorded which). The receptors come from an adult woman who had mild COVID-19 (a few samples of this study predate the infection). Cell type and time point are not known. CDR3s include the opening cysteine and the closing phenylalanine or tryptophan. Fields, in order: J gene, CDR3 length, D gene, V gene, clone size, CDR3 DNA, CDR3 protein. A D gene is named only where the DNA matches it firmly. Clone size is stated in some rows and not others, as once, few, many or a class when expanded.

TRBJ1-6,12,-,TRBV20-1,-,TGCAGTGCTAGCTTTCAATCTTCACCCCTCCACTTT,CSASFQSSPLHF
TRBJ1-2,14,-,TRBV7-9,-,TGTGCCAGCAGCTCAGAAGGACAGTTCTATGGCTACACCTTC,CASSSEGQFYGYTF
TRBJ2-7,15,-,TRBV4-3,-,TGCGCCAGCAGCCAGTATTGGGGGAGCTCCTACGAGCAGTACTTC,CASSQYWGSSYEQYF
TRBJ2-1,13,-,TRBV4-1,-,TGCGCCAGCAGCCGGCCCCCTCTCAATGAGCAGTTCTTC,CASSRPPLNEQFF
TRBJ2-4,16,TRBD2,TRBV19,-,TGTGCCAGTAGTATCGCGGGAGGGTTAGCCAAAAACATTCAGTACTTC,CASSIAGGLAKNIQYF
TRBJ2-2,16,TRBD2,TRBV7-2,once,TGTGCCAGCAGCCCGCGTAGAGCGGGAGGGACCGGGGAGCTGTTTTTT,CASSPRRAGGTGELFF
TRBJ2-7,15,TRBD2,TRBV11-2,-,TGTGCCAGCAGCTTAGCCCCTAGCGGGAGTGCGGGGCAGTACTTC,CASSLAPSGSAGQYF
TRBJ1-5,16,-,TRBV15,few,TGTGCCACCAGCAAAGACAGGCCTAATAGCAATCAGCCCCAGCATTTT,CATSKDRPNSNQPQHF
TRBJ2-1,19,TRBD2,TRBV24-1,-,TGTGCCACCAGTACCGTATGGACTAGCGGGTCGAGCTCCTACAATGAGCAGTTCTTC,CATSTVWTSGSSSYNEQFF
TRBJ2-5,13,-,TRBV24-1,-,TGTGCCACCAGTGATTCCTCCTTGGAGACCCAGTACTTC,CATSDSSLETQYF
TRBJ2-1,14,TRBD2,TRBV9,few,TGTGCCAGCGCAGCGGGAGGCTCCTACAATGAGCAGTTCTTC,CASAAGGSYNEQFF
TRBJ2-5,15,TRBD2,TRBV5-6,few,TGTGCCAGCAGCTTCCCTAGCGGGGAGATGGAGACCCAGTACTTC,CASSFPSGEMETQYF
TRBJ2-3,14,TRBD1,TRBV2,-,TGTGCCAGCTTTAACAGGGGAAAACAGGGTACGCAGTATTTT,CASFNRGKQGTQYF
TRBJ1-4,14,-,TRBV24-1,-,TGTGCCACCAGTGCGCGAGGGAATGGCGAAAAACTGTTTTTT,CATSARGNGEKLFF
TRBJ2-7,18,TRBD1,TRBV4-2,few,TGTGCCAGCAGCCCGCCGGCAGACAGGGGACACAGCTCCTACGAGCAGTACTTC,CASSPPADRGHSSYEQYF
TRBJ1-5,12,-,TRBV7-9,few,TGTGCCAGCAGCCTGGACCTTGGGGCCCAGCATTTT,CASSLDLGAQHF
TRBJ2-1,13,-,TRBV6-1,-,TGTGCCACTCGACAGACGGTCTACAATGAGCAGTTCTTC,CATRQTVYNEQFF
TRBJ1-2,13,TRBD1,TRBV11-2,-,TGTGCCAGCAGACCGACAGGGTGGTCTGGCTACACCTTC,CASRPTGWSGYTF
TRBJ2-1,12,-,TRBV18,-,TGTGCCAGCTCACCAGACCGGGACTTGCAGTTCTTC,CASSPDRDLQFF
TRBJ2-5,14,-,TRBV29-1,many,TGCAGCGTTGAAAAGCGTAACTTACAAGAGACCCAGTACTTC,CSVEKRNLQETQYF
TRBJ2-2,15,-,TRBV4-3,-,TGCGCCAGCAGCCATGATAACAGGGACACCGGGGAGCTGTTTTTT,CASSHDNRDTGELFF
TRBJ2-7,14,TRBD1,TRBV7-9,-,TGTGCCAGCAGCCAGAGGACAGGGGGCTACGAGCAGTACTTC,CASSQRTGGYEQYF
TRBJ2-3,14,TRBD1,TRBV10-3,few,TGTGCCGGTTCGGGGGACAGGAGCACAGATACGCAGTATTTT,CAGSGDRSTDTQYF
TRBJ2-7,15,TRBD1,TRBV9,-,TGTGCCAGCAGCGTCATTCCGGCAGGGGGCTACGAGCAGTACTTC,CASSVIPAGGYEQYF
TRBJ2-3,18,TRBD2,TRBV5-1,-,TGCGCCAGCAGCTCCGGGACTAGCGGGAGGGGGGGCACAGATACGCAGTATTTT,CASSSGTSGRGGTDTQYF
TRBJ1-3,15,-,TRBV30,-,TGTGCCTGGAGCGATACAGGGAGCTCTGGAAACACCATATATTTT,CAWSDTGSSGNTIYF
TRBJ2-1,18,-,TRBV6-5,-,TGTGCCAGCTCCCGGGGTGGAGGCGGGGTAAGCTCCTACAATGAGCAGTTCTTC,CASSRGGGGVSSYNEQFF
TRBJ2-2,16,TRBD1,TRBV5-1,-,TGCGCCAGCAGCCTTCTGGACAGGGGGCAAGGCGGGGAGCTGTTTTTT,CASSLLDRGQGGELFF
TRBJ2-2,15,TRBD1,TRBV7-6,few,TGTGCCAGCAGGACAGGGGGCGAGAGCACCGGGGAGCTGTTTTTT,CASRTGGESTGELFF
TRBJ2-1,18,-,TRBV18,few,TGTGCCAGCTCCCCCCCGAGTGGGGGAGGGGGATCCTACAATGAGCAGTTCTTC,CASSPPSGGGGSYNEQFF
TRBJ1-3,12,-,TRBV14,-,TGTGCCAGGAACAGCTCTGGAAACACCATATATTTT,CARNSSGNTIYF
TRBJ2-1,15,-,TRBV9,few,TGTGCCAGCAGCGCCCCCGGGACGGTGTACAATGAGCAGTTCTTC,CASSAPGTVYNEQFF
TRBJ1-1,15,-,TRBV5-1,-,TGCGCCAGCACCTCCGGGACGACGATGAACACTGAAGCTTTCTTT,CASTSGTTMNTEAFF
TRBJ1-4,16,TRBD1,TRBV29-1,few,TGCAGCGTTGAAACCCGGACAGGGAGGGCTAATGAAAAACTGTTTTTT,CSVETRTGRANEKLFF
TRBJ2-1,14,TRBD1,TRBV9,-,TGTGCCAGCAGCGTAGGGACAGGAAGGAATGAGCAGTTCTTC,CASSVGTGRNEQFF
TRBJ2-2,15,-,TRBV11-2,-,TGTGCCAGCAGCTTAGTGTGGCAGAACACCGGGGAGCTGTTTTTT,CASSLVWQNTGELFF
TRBJ2-1,13,-,TRBV15,few,TGTGCCACCAGCGTATGGAGGAACTCGGAGCAGTTCTTC,CATSVWRNSEQFF
TRBJ1-2,13,-,TRBV7-9,many,TGTGCCAGCAGCTTAGCACAGAACTATGGCTACACCTTC,CASSLAQNYGYTF
TRBJ1-2,14,-,TRBV5-1,few,TGCGCCAGCAGCTTGGACGGTGGGGACTATGGCTACACCTTC,CASSLDGGDYGYTF
TRBJ2-3,16,-,TRBV5-6,-,TGTGCCAGCAGCTTGGAGGTAGCTATGGGCACAGATACGCAGTATTTT,CASSLEVAMGTDTQYF
TRBJ1-1,13,-,TRBV7-9,few,TGTGCCAGCAGCTTCGAGGTAGGCCTGGGCGCTTTCTTT,CASSFEVGLGAFF
TRBJ2-5,13,-,TRBV29-1,-,TGCAGCCAAATACAGGGTGGGCGGGAGACCCAGTACTTC,CSQIQGGRETQYF
TRBJ1-2,15,-,TRBV4-1,once,TGCGCCAGCAGCCGGATCGAGACGGCGGTCTATGGCTACACCTTC,CASSRIETAVYGYTF
TRBJ2-7,14,-,TRBV18,-,TGTGCCAGCTCAAAATTGGACAAGTCCTACGAGCAGTACTTC,CASSKLDKSYEQYF
TRBJ2-2,18,-,TRBV4-3,-,TGCGCCAGCAGCCCCCGCTCTTTCCGGGCCGCGAACACCGGGGAGCTGTTTTTT,CASSPRSFRAANTGELFF
TRBJ1-1,13,-,TRBV7-9,-,TGTGCCAGCAGCCCCCCCCGGACGCATGAAGCTTTCTTT,CASSPPRTHEAFF
TRBJ1-2,14,-,TRBV4-3,-,TGCGCCAGCAGCCAAGACTGGACCGAAAGGGGCTACACCTTC,CASSQDWTERGYTF
TRBJ2-1,14,-,TRBV3-1,few,TGTGCCAGCAGCCAAGATTCGGGACTTTCGGAGCAGTTCTTC,CASSQDSGLSEQFF
TRBJ2-5,14,-,TRBV7-9,many,TGTGCCAGCAGCTTAGGAACAGTTCGGGAGACCCAGTACTTC,CASSLGTVRETQYF
TRBJ2-3,16,-,TRBV27,few,TGTGCCAGCAGTTTAAATGTAGGCAGGATCACAGATACGCAGTATTTT,CASSLNVGRITDTQYF
TRBJ2-3,15,TRBD1,TRBV27,once,TGTGCCAGCAGTTTAGACAGGGGGAACACAGATACGCAGTATTTT,CASSLDRGNTDTQYF
TRBJ2-6,14,-,TRBV18,many,TGTGCCAGCTCACCAGGGTCTGGGGCCAACGTCCTGACTTTC,CASSPGSGANVLTF